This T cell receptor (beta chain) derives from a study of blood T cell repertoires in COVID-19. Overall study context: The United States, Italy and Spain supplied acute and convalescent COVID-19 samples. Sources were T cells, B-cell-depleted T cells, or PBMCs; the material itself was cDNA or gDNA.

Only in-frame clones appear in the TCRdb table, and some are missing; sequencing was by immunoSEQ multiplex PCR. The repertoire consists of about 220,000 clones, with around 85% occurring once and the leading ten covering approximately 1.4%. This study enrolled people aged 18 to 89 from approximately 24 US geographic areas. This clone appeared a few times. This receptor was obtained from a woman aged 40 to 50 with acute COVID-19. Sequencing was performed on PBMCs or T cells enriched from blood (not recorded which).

CDR3 loop: CASSLWGRASEPQHF. CDR3 nucleotides: TGTGCCAGCAGCTTGTGGGGGCGCGCATCTGAGCCCCAGCATTTT. The chain employs TRBV7-2 and TRBJ1-5, with a weak D call TRBD1 (6 bases). The germline V gene encodes CDR1 SGHTA and CDR2 FQGNSA. The V and J ends lost 3 bases and 8 bases respectively, with 17 bases between them. This CDR3 has 15 residues.